The present T cell receptor (beta chain) was sequenced within a study of blood T cell repertoires in COVID-19. The wider study: From the United States, Italy and Spain came samples of acute and convalescent COVID-19. Sources were T cells, B-cell-depleted T cells, or PBMCs; the material itself was cDNA or gDNA.

The CDR3 is 15 amino acids. In germline, CDR1 is MNHEY, CDR2 SVGAGI. V lost 8 bases and J lost 4; bases outside the gene matches: 10. Authors' methods: Amplification of reference gene primers provided the estimated nucleated cell counts. Here immunoSEQ multiplex PCR was the method, and the copy in TCRdb shows in-frame clones only, minus some. V and J calls and clone size are those listed in that table; D and trimming were worked out from the DNA. This table holds roughly 160,000 clones, 83% found once. The sequence was obtained from a woman over 75 with acute or convalescent COVID-19. The sample was peripheral blood. This rearrangement joins TRBV6-5 to TRBJ1-2; TRBD1 agrees at 10 bases. This CDR3 reads CASDNWTGGSYGYTF. DNA for the CDR3: TGTGCCAGCGACAACTGGACAGGGGGATCCTATGGCTACACCTTC.